Below, 6 T cell receptor beta chains from the same sample are listed, as sequenced in a study of T cell responses to AZD1222 COVID-19 vaccine. TCRdb's copy holds only in-frame clones and misses some; the assay was immunoSEQ multiplex PCR. The repertoire consists of about 170,000 clones, with about nine tenths occurring once and the leading ten covering about 1.6%. Sequenced material: peripheral blood, taken on day 0 of AZD1222 vaccination. The receptor set was obtained from an adult in good health.

The V and J genes are TRBV12-3 or TRBV12-4 and TRBJ1-3; D ambiguous. Trimming took off 2 bases at V and 8 bases at J, with 1 base between the two ends. The CDR3 spans 10 residues. CDR3 protein: CASSLHTIYF. The CDR3 DNA reads TGTGCCAGCAGTTTACACACCATATATTTT.

This chain connects TRBV28 to TRBJ2-2; a weak D match, TRBD1 (6 bases). In germline, CDR1 is MDHEN, CDR2 SYDVKM. The CDR3 has 15 residues. V gave up 6 bases and J gave up 4 bases, with 15 bases separating them. DNA for the CDR3: TGTGCCAGCAGGAGGGGGACGAGTACCACCGGGGAGCTGTTTTTT. Its protein product is CASRRGTSTTGELFF.

This clone showed up just once. This sequence joins TRBV25-1 and TRBJ1-6, with TRBD1 identical over 7 bases. The CDR3 consists of 16 residues. Germline V gene data show CDR1 as MGHDK and CDR2 as SYGVNS. The V segment lost 5 bases and the J segment 7 bases; nucleotides outside the gene matches: 11. The CDR3 is CASSHGQVKGNSPLHF. CDR3 sequence (DNA): TGTGCCAGCAGTCACGGACAGGTTAAGGGGAATTCACCCCTCCACTTT.

This clone was detected a few times. This sequence joins TRBV28 and TRBJ2-7; TRBD1 aligns across 7 bases. The V segment lost 2 bases and the J segment 2 bases; nucleotides outside the gene matches: 0. This CDR3 contains 13 residues. CDR1 MDHEN and CDR2 SYDVKM come from the germline V gene. The CDR3 DNA reads as TGTGCCAGCAGTTTAACAGGGGCCTACGAGCAGTACTTC. It specifies CASSLTGAYEQYF.

This chain uses TRBV4-1 with TRBJ1-5; D is perhaps TRBD1 (5 bases). Per germline, CDR1 MGHRA and CDR2 YSYEKL. V was pared by 4 bases and J by 8 bases, with 12 bases between. The CDR3 runs 13 residues. The CDR3 loop is CASSLTTEEPQHF. Written as DNA, the CDR3 is TGCGCCAGCAGCCTAACGACAGAAGAGCCCCAGCATTTT.

This clone was recorded only once. The J gene is TRBJ2-5, the V gene TRBV10-2; possibly TRBD1 for D (6 bases). The CDR3 totals 15 residues. V lost 3 bases and J lost 2, with 13 bases in between. Germline V CDR1 and CDR2: WSHSY, SAAADI. The CDR3 region has the DNA TGCGCCAGCAGTGAATACCGGGACATTCAAGAGACCCAGTACTTC. Translation: CASSEYRDIQETQYF.